This T cell receptor (beta chain) was found in a study of technical replicates of blood from a handful of donors. The method was immunoSEQ multiplex PCR; TCRdb's version includes in-frame clones alone and lacks a portion of them. The sample carries 74,000 or so clones, 96% recorded once. From germline, CDR1 is ENHRY and CDR2 SYGVKD. V was clipped by 2 bases and J by 5 bases, with 4 bases between them. The CDR3 has 11 residues. What was sequenced was T cells isolated from PBMCs. The genes are TRBV10-3 and TRBJ2-7; unclear D gene. The TCR originated in a human donor in good health. The CDR3: CAISEGNEQYF. The CDR3 nucleotides are TGTGCCATCAGTGAGGGCAACGAGCAGTACTTC.